One and the same sample provided the 18 T cell receptor beta chains below, sequenced in a study of blood T cell repertoires in COVID-19. Clones were sequenced by immunoSEQ multiplex PCR, and TCRdb holds only the in-frame ones, with some missing. The sample records about 250,000 clones, roughly 85% being singletons. Sequences were obtained from PBMCs or T cells enriched from blood (not recorded which). All receptors derive from a woman in her 40s who had been exposed to COVID-19.

This clone was seen more than once but under ten times. The chain has TRBV7-2 and TRBJ2-5; D perhaps matches TRBD1 (6 bases). This CDR3 contains 14 residues. Germline V CDR1 and CDR2: SGHTA, FQGNSA. The ends were cut back, 1 base at V and 5 bases at J, with 11 bases in the middle. The CDR3 spells CASSLDRDMETQYF. The CDR3 nucleotides read TGTGCCAGCAGCTTAGATAGGGACATGGAGACCCAGTACTTC.

The chain joins TRBV18 to TRBJ2-7; 11 bases map to TRBD1. CDR3 length: 15 residues. V lost 3 bases, J lost 3 bases, and 4 bases stayed unmatched. Germline-derived CDR1 and CDR2 are KGHSH and LQKENI. The CDR3 DNA reads TGTGCCAGCTCACCCGGGACAGGGGGGGACTACGAGCAGTACTTC. This codes for CASSPGTGGDYEQYF.

For the CDR3, the DNA is TGCGCCAGCAGCCAATTAGGGTCAAAGCGGGGTTCACCCCTCCACTTT. Translation gives CASSQLGSKRGSPLHF. This chain links TRBV4-1 with TRBJ1-6; D call uncertain. This CDR3 contains 16 residues. Germline lookup yields CDR1 MGHRA and CDR2 YSYEKL. Trimming took 2 bases from V and 9 from J, leaving 17 bases between them.

The chain carries TRBV7-2 and TRBJ2-2, with TRBD1 matching over 12 bases. The trim removed 7 bases at V and 2 bases at J, leaving 2 bases unmatched. CDR3 length equals 15 residues. In germline, CDR1 is SGHTA, CDR2 FQGNSA. CDR3 sequence reads: CASTGQGANTGELFF. In nucleotides, the CDR3 is TGTGCCAGCACGGGACAGGGGGCTAACACCGGGGAGCTGTTTTTT.

In regard to this clone: This same CDR3 is encoded by further DNA sequences in the sample. The V call is TRBV4-3, the J call TRBJ1-2; D not resolved. Trimming took off 0 bases at V and 5 bases at J, with 10 bases between the two ends. Germline V gene sequence: CDR1 LGHNA, CDR2 YSLEER. The CDR3 sequence is 14 residues long. The CDR3 sequence is CASSQDLGGYGYTF. The CDR3 nucleotides are TGCGCCAGCAGCCAAGATCTAGGCGGTTATGGCTACACCTTC.

The chain combines TRBV19 with TRBJ2-7; TRBD1 aligns across 10 bases. Germline V gene lookup returns CDR1 LNHDA and CDR2 SQIVND (reference sequence). V trimming: 9 bases; J trimming: 5 bases; junction bases outside the gene matches: 19. The CDR3 runs to 17 residues. The CDR3 region is CAREPFTGTGVTHEQYF. CDR3 DNA: TGTGCCAGGGAGCCTTTTACCGGGACAGGGGTGACCCACGAGCAGTACTTC.

J is TRBJ2-3 and V is TRBV12-3 or TRBV12-4, with D hard to call. This CDR3 spans 12 amino acids. Trimming removed 8 bases from V and 3 bases from J, with 9 bases in between. The CDR3: CASGTMTDTQYF. Written as DNA, the CDR3 is TGTGCCAGCGGAACTATGACAGATACGCAGTATTTT.

The chain links TRBV27 to TRBJ1-2; the D gene is possibly TRBD1 (5 bases). The CDR3 loop spans 15 amino acids. Trimming cost V 5 bases and J 2 bases, with 15 bases left between them. Germline CDR1 reads MNHEY; CDR2 reads SMNVEV (reference sequence). The CDR3 here is CASSTAGRPNYGYTF. CDR3 bases: TGTGCCAGCAGTACGGCGGGACGCCCAAACTATGGCTACACCTTC.

The CDR3 bases are TGTGCCAGCCCGCGGAGCGGGGAAAACTACGAGCAGTACTTC. It yields the protein CASPRSGENYEQYF. The chain recombines TRBV6-4 with TRBJ2-7, with TRBD2 matching 7 bases. Germline V gene lookup returns CDR1 MRHNA and CDR2 SNTAGT. The CDR3 sequence is 14 residues long. The J segment lost 3 bases and the V segment lost 8 bases, leaving 10 bases of the junction unmatched.

The V and J genes are TRBV19 and TRBJ1-4; D perhaps matches TRBD1 (6 bases). The CDR3 length is 12 residues. Germline CDR1 is LNHDA and CDR2 is SQIVND (reference sequence). Trimming pared 7 bases from V and 11 bases from J, leaving 14 bases between. CDR3 nucleotides: TGTGCCAGTAAGGAGGGAGGGGGGAAACTGTTTTTT. Translating gives CASKEGGGKLFF.

The genes are TRBV10-3 and TRBJ1-2; 7 bases line up with TRBD1. The CDR3 has 13 residues. Germline CDR1 is ENHRY and CDR2 is SYGVKD. The junction had 5 bases not matched to a gene; V was cut back by 4 bases and J by 6 bases. CDR3 in amino acids: CAISGQGFHGYTF. The DNA for the CDR3 is TGTGCCATCAGTGGACAGGGCTTTCATGGCTACACCTTC.

The chain couples TRBV5-6 to TRBJ2-3; 12 bases are shared with TRBD2. Germline CDR1 and CDR2: SGHDT and YYEEEE. This CDR3 is built from 18 residues. The ends lost 0 bases at V and 2 bases at J; junction bases unmatched: 7. CDR3 bases: TGTGCCAGCAGCTTGGCCCCGACTAGCGGGGGATTCACAGATACGCAGTATTTT. Protein: CASSLAPTSGGFTDTQYF.

This clone was detected only a few times. The V and J genes are TRBV4-3 and TRBJ2-3, with D maybe TRBD1 (6 bases). Germline lookup yields CDR1 LGHNA and CDR2 YSLEER. This CDR3 comprises 14 residues. V lost 2 bases, J lost 3 bases, and 9 bases lay in between. As DNA, the CDR3 is TGCGCCAGCAGCCAACGTAGGGGGACAGATACGCAGTATTTT. It encodes CASSQRRGTDTQYF.

This sequence joins TRBV7-3 and TRBJ2-1; 9 bases fit TRBD2. V was clipped by 0 bases and J by 0 bases; unmatched bases: 3. CDR1 is SGHTA, CDR2 FQGTGA, per germline. This CDR3 contains 17 residues. In nucleotides, the CDR3 is TGTGCCAGCAGCTTAACTAGCGGGGGCCTCTCCTACAATGAGCAGTTCTTC. Translating it yields CASSLTSGGLSYNEQFF.

V and J are TRBV7-2 and TRBJ1-4, with D hard to call. From germline, CDR1 is SGHTA and CDR2 FQGNSA. The length of the CDR3 is 14 residues. With 3 bases removed from V and 0 bases from J, the gap between germline ends came to 5 bases. This chain's CDR3 is CASSLTTTNEKLFF. CDR3 DNA sequence: TGTGCCAGCAGCTTGACAACAACTAATGAAAAACTGTTTTTT.

The chain is built from TRBV21-1 and TRBJ2-7; TRBD1, the D gene given by the table, was not confirmed from the DNA. TRBV21-1 is reported as a pseudogene. This CDR3 has 19 residues. CDR3 bases: TGTGCCAGCAGCAAAGATTGTGGGGACAGACTCCCTACCCGGGTCGAGCAGTACTTC. This gives the protein CASSKDCGDRLPTRVEQYF.

The chain joins TRBV7-8 to TRBJ2-7; D ambiguous. V lost 7 bases, J lost 2 bases, and 12 bases lay in between. The CDR3 length is 13 residues. Germline V CDR1 and CDR2: SGHVS, FQNEAQ. For the CDR3, the DNA is TGTGCCAGCACTTTGAGTCGCGCCTACGAGCAGTACTTC. Translated, it gives CASTLSRAYEQYF.

This sequence joins TRBV7-2 and TRBJ2-5; unclear D gene. The CDR3 length is 15 residues. V gave up 1 base and J gave up 5 bases, with 14 bases separating them. CDR1 is SGHTA and CDR2 is FQGNSA in the germline V gene. CDR3 in amino acids: CASSLGVARGETQYF. The CDR3 DNA reads TGTGCCAGCAGCTTAGGGGTAGCAAGAGGTGAGACCCAGTACTTC.